The rows below give T cell receptor beta chains drawn from one sample of a study of a mutant IDH1 vaccine in newly diagnosed glioma. Their antigens remain unidentified. TCRdb's copy holds only in-frame clones and misses some; the assay was immunoSEQ multiplex PCR. The data hold roughly 38,000 clones, with 78% observed a single time. The sample here was PBMCs, taken from a glioma patient whose treatment included an IDH1 peptide vaccine. The source is a woman aged 40 to 55 with glioma. Some clones in this sample may be carry-over from other donors' samples. CDR3s include the opening cysteine and the closing phenylalanine or tryptophan. D genes are given only for firm matches. Expanded clones get a size class; other rows say once, few or many, or leave the size out.

size: -; J: TRBJ2-1; V: TRBV4-2; D: -; CDR3: CASSQEGGSSYNEQFF; DNA: TGTGCCAGCAGCCAAGAGGGCGGAAGCTCCTACAATGAGCAGTTCTTC
size: once; J: TRBJ2-5; V: TRBV11-2; D: TRBD1; CDR3: CASSFRGSGEETQYF; DNA: TGTGCCAGCAGCTTCAGGGGGAGTGGGGAAGAGACCCAGTACTTC
size: few; J: TRBJ2-5; V: TRBV6-1; D: TRBD2; CDR3: CASSVLAGGPETQYF; DNA: TGTGCCAGCAGTGTACTAGCGGGGGGGCCAGAGACCCAGTACTTC
size: -; J: TRBJ2-7; V: TRBV10-3; D: TRBD1; CDR3: CAISGQGLVEYF; DNA: TGTGCCATCAGTGGACAGGGTTTAGTGGAGTACTTC
size: -; J: TRBJ2-5; V: TRBV5-1; D: -; CDR3: CASSRDQETQYF; DNA: TGCGCCAGCAGCAGAGATCAAGAGACCCAGTACTTC
size: -; J: TRBJ1-2; V: TRBV5-1; D: -; CDR3: CASTHATNYGYTF; DNA: TGCGCCAGCACCCATGCCACTAACTATGGCTACACCTTC
size: -; J: TRBJ2-7; V: TRBV6-5; D: TRBD1; CDR3: CASSQGQTYEQYF; DNA: TGTGCCAGCAGTCAGGGACAGACCTACGAGCAGTACTTC
size: once; J: TRBJ1-1; V: TRBV27; D: -; CDR3: CASSLHRVGTEAFF; DNA: TGTGCCAGCAGTCTACACAGGGTGGGGACTGAAGCTTTCTTT
size: -; J: TRBJ1-1; V: TRBV7-9; D: -; CDR3: CASSWEGRDTEAFF; DNA: TGTGCCAGCAGCTGGGAAGGGAGGGACACTGAAGCTTTCTTT
size: -; J: TRBJ1-1; V: TRBV29-1; D: -; CDR3: CSVAGHPNTEAFF; DNA: TGCAGCGTTGCGGGACACCCGAACACTGAAGCTTTCTTT
size: -; J: TRBJ2-7; V: TRBV2; D: TRBD1; CDR3: CASRGQALWEQYF; DNA: TGTGCCAGCAGGGGACAGGCTCTTTGGGAGCAGTACTTC
size: medium-sized; J: TRBJ1-1; V: TRBV15; D: -; CDR3: CATSRDGMGGAEAFF; DNA: TGTGCCACCAGCAGAGATGGGATGGGGGGTGCTGAAGCTTTCTTT
size: -; J: TRBJ2-5; V: TRBV5-1; D: TRBD1; CDR3: CASSGRGGRVQETQYF; DNA: TGCGCCAGCAGCGGGAGAGGGGGCAGAGTTCAAGAGACCCAGTACTTC
size: -; J: TRBJ1-2; V: TRBV6-5; D: -; CDR3: CASRQQPNYGYTF; DNA: TGTGCCAGCAGGCAACAACCCAACTATGGCTACACCTTC
size: -; J: TRBJ2-1; V: TRBV25-1; D: TRBD2; CDR3: CASNTGRLAHEQFF; DNA: TGTGCCAGCAATACCGGTAGACTAGCCCATGAGCAGTTCTTC
size: -; J: TRBJ2-7; V: TRBV29-1; D: TRBD1; CDR3: CSVWTGLYEQYF; DNA: TGCAGCGTCTGGACAGGCTTGTACGAGCAGTACTTC
size: -; J: TRBJ2-7; V: TRBV6-5; D: TRBD2; CDR3: CASKGPLWREDEQYF; DNA: TGTGCCAGCAAGGGCCCCCTGTGGCGGGAGGACGAGCAGTACTTC
size: -; J: TRBJ2-7; V: TRBV4-1; D: TRBD1; CDR3: CASSRGQGNEQYF; DNA: TGCGCCAGCAGCCGGGGACAGGGAAACGAGCAGTACTTC
size: -; J: TRBJ2-7; V: TRBV14; D: -; CDR3: CASSQDPAGAGYEQYF; DNA: TGTGCCAGCAGCCAAGATCCGGCAGGGGCGGGCTACGAGCAGTACTTC
size: -; J: TRBJ2-7; V: TRBV19; D: TRBD2; CDR3: CASRLAAEGAYEQYF; DNA: TGTGCCAGTAGACTAGCGGCAGAGGGGGCCTACGAGCAGTACTTC
size: -; J: TRBJ1-4; V: TRBV19; D: -; CDR3: CATSKGQGVTNEKLFF; DNA: TGTGCCACCTCAAAGGGGCAGGGAGTAACTAATGAAAAACTGTTTTTT
size: medium-sized; J: TRBJ1-1; V: TRBV2; D: TRBD1; CDR3: CASSQGEGTEAFF; DNA: TGTGCCAGCAGTCAGGGGGAAGGGACTGAAGCTTTCTTT
size: -; J: TRBJ2-1; V: TRBV7-2; D: -; CDR3: CASSFGVLSVDEQFF; DNA: TGTGCCAGCAGCTTCGGAGTCCTATCCGTCGATGAGCAGTTCTTC
size: -; J: TRBJ2-1; V: TRBV4-3; D: TRBD1; CDR3: CASSLDGANTGVEQFF; DNA: TGCGCCAGCAGCCTGGACGGGGCGAATACAGGGGTTGAGCAGTTCTTC
size: -; J: TRBJ2-7; V: TRBV6-1; D: -; CDR3: CASSEVQATYEQYF; DNA: TGTGCCAGCAGTGAAGTACAGGCCACCTACGAGCAGTACTTC
size: -; J: TRBJ2-5; V: TRBV5-4; D: TRBD2; CDR3: CASRVRAGGRETQYF; DNA: TGTGCCAGCAGGGTCCGGGCGGGAGGCCGAGAGACCCAGTACTTC
size: once; J: TRBJ1-1; V: TRBV7-8; D: -; CDR3: CASSLVNRQVTEAFF; DNA: TGTGCCAGCAGCTTAGTCAATAGGCAGGTCACTGAAGCTTTCTTT
size: -; J: TRBJ2-5; V: TRBV20-1; D: -; CDR3: CSARIQETQYF; DNA: TGCAGTGCGAGGATCCAAGAGACCCAGTACTTC
size: -; J: TRBJ2-2; V: TRBV6-5; D: -; CDR3: CASGWGRTGELFF; DNA: TGTGCCTCTGGGTGGGGGCGCACCGGGGAGCTGTTTTTT
size: -; J: TRBJ2-1; V: TRBV27; D: -; CDR3: CASSVGHASYNEQFF; DNA: TGTGCCAGCAGCGTCGGGCACGCCTCCTACAATGAGCAGTTCTTC
size: -; J: TRBJ2-7; V: TRBV5-6; D: TRBD1; CDR3: CASSWVGQAEQYF; DNA: TGTGCCAGCAGCTGGGTGGGACAGGCCGAGCAGTACTTC
size: -; J: TRBJ1-5; V: TRBV2; D: TRBD1; CDR3: CASMGQVSPQHF; DNA: TGTGCCAGCATGGGACAGGTCTCGCCCCAGCATTTT
size: -; J: TRBJ1-1; V: TRBV6-5; D: TRBD1; CDR3: CASSYTGGNTEAFF; DNA: TGTGCCAGCAGTTACACAGGGGGGAACACTGAAGCTTTCTTT
size: -; J: TRBJ2-2; V: TRBV5-1; D: TRBD2; CDR3: CASSPGTSGWIGELFF; DNA: TGCGCCAGCAGCCCCGGGACTAGCGGATGGATCGGGGAGCTGTTTTTT
size: once; J: TRBJ1-3; V: TRBV7-9; D: -; CDR3: CASSFRTDGNTIYF; DNA: TGTGCCAGCAGCTTCAGGACAGACGGAAACACCATATATTTT
size: -; J: TRBJ1-2; V: TRBV18; D: TRBD1; CDR3: CASSPGQSVYGYTF; DNA: TGTGCCAGCTCACCGGGACAGAGTGTCTATGGCTACACCTTC
size: -; J: TRBJ1-4; V: TRBV5-4; D: -; CDR3: CASSLGVNEKLFF; DNA: TGTGCCAGCAGCTTGGGAGTTAATGAAAAACTGTTTTTT
size: once; J: TRBJ2-1; V: TRBV7-2; D: -; CDR3: CASTPEGHRGAQFF; DNA: TGTGCCAGCACCCCTGAGGGGCACAGAGGGGCCCAGTTCTTC
size: -; J: TRBJ2-2; V: TRBV2; D: -; CDR3: CASRFFSYGRAGVGTNTGELFF; DNA: TGTGCCAGCAGATTCTTTTCATACGGAAGGGCCGGGGTGGGAACGAACACCGGGGAGCTGTTTTTT
size: -; J: TRBJ2-1; V: TRBV6-6; D: -; CDR3: CASSYRSDGNEQFF; DNA: TGTGCCAGCAGTTATCGGAGCGATGGCAATGAGCAGTTCTTC
size: -; J: TRBJ1-2; V: TRBV4-1; D: TRBD1; CDR3: CASSQENRGSYGYTF; DNA: TGCGCCAGCAGCCAAGAGAACAGGGGAAGCTATGGCTACACCTTC
size: -; J: TRBJ1-5; V: TRBV2; D: TRBD1; CDR3: CASNYAGGGQPQRF; DNA: TGTGCCAGCAACTACGCAGGGGGAGGTCAGCCCCAGCGTTTT
size: few; J: TRBJ2-1; V: TRBV25-1; D: -; CDR3: CASSGRDQDNEQFF; DNA: TGTGCCAGCAGTGGCCGGGACCAAGACAATGAGCAGTTCTTC
size: -; J: TRBJ1-1; V: TRBV6-4; D: -; CDR3: CASSLGRNTEAFF; DNA: TGTGCCAGCTCTTTGGGAAGGAACACTGAAGCTTTCTTT
size: -; J: TRBJ1-6; V: TRBV5-1; D: -; CDR3: CASSKASAANSPLHF; DNA: TGCGCCAGCAGCAAGGCGTCGGCGGCTAATTCACCCCTCCACTTT
size: -; J: TRBJ1-2; V: TRBV2; D: TRBD1; CDR3: CASRKGQHLYGYTF; DNA: TGTGCCAGCAGGAAGGGACAGCATTTATATGGCTACACCTTC
size: -; J: TRBJ1-1; V: TRBV9; D: -; CDR3: CASSRRQEASGSTEAFF; DNA: TGTGCCAGCAGCCGCCGGCAGGAAGCCTCTGGGTCTACTGAAGCTTTCTTT
size: -; J: TRBJ2-1; V: TRBV7-2; D: TRBD2; CDR3: CASSPGLAWANEQFF; DNA: TGTGCCAGCAGCCCAGGACTAGCGTGGGCCAATGAGCAGTTCTTC
size: -; J: TRBJ1-1; V: TRBV29-1; D: -; CDR3: CSVEVQNTEAFF; DNA: TGCAGCGTTGAGGTACAGAACACTGAAGCTTTCTTT
size: few; J: TRBJ2-3; V: TRBV14; D: -; CDR3: CASSQDRALHRDTQYF; DNA: TGTGCCAGCAGCCAAGATCGAGCGCTCCACCGAGATACGCAGTATTTT
size: -; J: TRBJ1-2; V: TRBV7-3; D: TRBD1; CDR3: CASSLGTGLNYGYTF; DNA: TGTGCCAGCAGCTTAGGGACAGGGTTAAACTATGGCTACACCTTC
size: -; J: TRBJ2-7; V: TRBV2; D: -; CDR3: CASSRQGSYEQYF; DNA: TGTGCCAGCAGTCGGCAGGGATCCTACGAGCAGTACTTC
size: -; J: TRBJ2-7; V: TRBV6-5; D: -; CDR3: CASSSGGRYEQYF; DNA: TGTGCCAGCAGCTCAGGTGGTAGATACGAGCAGTACTTC
size: -; J: TRBJ2-3; V: TRBV9; D: -; CDR3: CASSVGGLLQGTDTQYF; DNA: TGTGCCAGCAGCGTAGGCGGTTTGTTACAGGGCACAGATACGCAGTATTTT
size: -; J: TRBJ2-2; V: TRBV19; D: TRBD1; CDR3: CATTGTGNTGELFF; DNA: TGTGCCACCACCGGGACAGGGAACACCGGGGAGCTGTTTTTT